These 20 T cell receptor beta chains were all obtained from the same sample, sequenced in a study of spatial heterogeneity in lung cancer. The time point is: sample taken at primary tumor resection. Whole RNA, isolated from tumor, nontumor lung or frozen PBMC, was sequenced without prior sorting. From the 5' RACE reads, TCRdb called clonotypes with MiXCR, one entry per CDR3 protein. The table has approximately 2,000 distinct CDR3 sequences, over 7% seen once. Specimen: normal lung tissue next to the tumor, collected at surgery. The receptors shown here come from a male donor with early-stage non-small cell lung cancer.

This clonotype was recorded many times. The chain carries TRBV7-3 and TRBJ2-3, with 7 nucleotides matching TRBD2. This CDR3 spans 20 amino acids. V lost 1 base and J lost 3; bases outside the gene matches: 19. Germline assignment: CDR1 SGHTA and CDR2 FQGTGA. DNA for the CDR3: TGTGCCAGCAGCTTAAATCGAGGACGATCGAGGGGAGCGGGGACAGATACGCAGTATTTT. Protein: CASSLNRGRSRGAGTDTQYF.

In this sample, this clonotype is large. The chain is built from TRBV12-3 or TRBV12-4 and TRBJ2-3; the match to TRBD2 covers 10 bases. Trimming at V came to 2 bases and at J to 1 base, leaving 6 bases not matched to a gene. The CDR3 totals 17 residues. The CDR3 DNA follows: TGTGCCAGCAGTTTATACAGCGGGGGGGCCCGCACAGATACGCAGTATTTT. It encodes CASSLYSGGARTDTQYF.

This clonotype is medium-sized (0.01 to 0.1%) within its sample. The chain is built from TRBV7-9 and TRBJ2-3; 12 bases agree with TRBD2. Germline V gene data show CDR1 as SEHNR and CDR2 as FQNEAQ (reference sequence). V lost 5 bases and J lost 0; bases outside the gene matches: 9. The length of the CDR3 is 18 residues. The CDR3 spells CASSTTSGGNPSTDTQYF. In DNA, the CDR3 is TGTGCCAGCAGCACTACTAGCGGGGGGAACCCTAGCACAGATACGCAGTATTTT.

This clonotype is classed as medium-sized. This chain joins TRBV6-1 and TRBJ2-1, with D unresolved. The germline CDR1 and CDR2 sequences are MNHNS and SASEGT. With 9 bases removed from V and 4 bases from J, the gap between germline ends came to 7 bases. This CDR3 is built from 11 residues. The CDR3 reads CASTKYNEQFF. The CDR3 nucleotides are TGTGCCAGTACCAAATACAATGAGCAGTTCTTC.

This clonotype is termed medium-sized. The chain uses TRBV6-5 and TRBJ2-1, with 11 bases that match TRBD2. The germline gives CDR1 MNHEY, CDR2 SVGAGI. The V segment lost 6 bases and the J segment 4 bases; nucleotides outside the gene matches: 8. This CDR3 has 16 amino acids. The CDR3 reads CASRLLLAGAYNEQFF. The DNA of the CDR3 is TGTGCCAGCAGACTGCTACTAGCGGGGGCATACAATGAGCAGTTCTTC.

This clonotype is medium-sized within its sample. The chain is built from TRBV11-2 and TRBJ2-1; 8 nucleotides match TRBD2. The CDR3 sequence is 17 residues long. J gave up 7 bases and V 5 bases, and 16 bases lay outside the gene matches. Germline V gene sequence: CDR1 SGHAT, CDR2 FQNNGV. The CDR3 spells CASSRAQEAGVGNEQFF. CDR3 coding DNA: TGTGCCAGCAGCCGCGCCCAAGAAGCGGGAGTAGGGAATGAGCAGTTCTTC.

This clonotype is labeled medium-sized (0.01 to 0.1%). This rearrangement joins TRBV27 to TRBJ2-1; tentatively, D is TRBD2 (5 bases). Between the trimmed V and J ends, which lost 6 bases and 7 bases, there was a span of 13 bases. CDR3 size: 13 residues. Per germline, CDR1 MNHEY and CDR2 SMNVEV (reference sequence). For the CDR3, the DNA is TGTGCCAGCAGGGCGAAACCGGGGAATGAGCAGTTCTTC. It translates to CASRAKPGNEQFF.

This clonotype was counted at least ten times. This chain uses TRBV7-2 with TRBJ2-3; TRBD2 aligns across 10 bases. CDR3 length: 16 residues. The trim removed 2 bases at V and 1 base at J, leaving 3 bases unmatched. Germline V gene sequence: CDR1 SGHTA, CDR2 FQGNSA. CDR3 amino acids: CASSLLLAGGTDTQYF. In nucleotides, the CDR3 is TGTGCCAGCAGCTTACTCCTAGCGGGGGGCACAGATACGCAGTATTTT.

This clonotype was picked up many times. The rearrangement links TRBV18 to TRBJ2-1; D is ambiguous. V was clipped by 3 bases and J by 8 bases, with 8 bases between them. CDR1 KGHSH and CDR2 LQKENI come from the germline V gene. The CDR3 is 12 amino acids. The CDR3 reads CASSPGFYEQFF. DNA for the CDR3: TGTGCCAGCTCACCGGGCTTCTATGAGCAGTTCTTC.

In this sample, this clonotype turned up many times. The rearrangement joins TRBV3-1 to TRBJ2-4; TRBD2 matches at 10 bases. The CDR3 loop spans 16 amino acids. Germline V CDR1 and CDR2: LGHDT, YNNKEL (reference sequence). With 1 base clipped from V and 7 bases from J, the junction kept 7 bases outside the gene matches. The CDR3 sequence: CASSQASSGGTNIQYF. The CDR3, as DNA: TGTGCCAGCAGCCAAGCGAGTAGCGGGGGGACGAACATTCAGTACTTC.

This clonotype is medium-sized (0.01 to 0.1%). The V gene is TRBV7-8, the J gene TRBJ2-7, with D possibly called TRBD1 or TRBD2 (5 bases each). Germline V gives CDR1 SGHVS, CDR2 FQNEAQ. There are 14 residues in the CDR3. V was clipped by 4 bases and J by 9 bases, with 19 bases between them. The CDR3 DNA sequence: TGTGCCAGCAGCTCCAGGGTGGAGGAGACGGTGCAGTACTTC. This codes for CASSSRVEETVQYF.

This clonotype was recorded at least ten times. V and J are TRBV29-1 and TRBJ1-1; D may be TRBD1 (5 bases). The germline gives CDR1 SQVTM, CDR2 ANQGSEA. The V gene lost 0 bases and the J gene lost 9 bases, with 17 bases spanning the gap. The CDR3 loop spans 14 amino acids. The CDR3 region is CSVEEVPGTSQAFF. In nucleotides, the CDR3 is TGCAGCGTTGAAGAGGTTCCAGGGACGAGCCAAGCTTTCTTT.

This clonotype is labeled large. The chain employs TRBV20-1 and TRBJ2-1; D unresolved. V lost 3 bases and J lost 2, with 2 bases in between. CDR1 is DFQATT and CDR2 is SNEGSKA in the germline V gene (reference sequence). The length of the CDR3 is 11 residues. The CDR3, as DNA: TGCAGTGCTAGCCCCTACAATGAGCAGTTCTTC. Residues: CSASPYNEQFF.

By share, this clonotype ranks as medium-sized (0.01 to 0.1%). The chain carries TRBV15 and TRBJ2-1, with a possible D match to TRBD2 (6 bases). The CDR3 is made up of 15 amino acids. Between the trimmed V and J ends, which lost 3 bases and 0 bases, there was a span of 9 bases. Germline V gives CDR1 LNHNV, CDR2 YYDKDF (reference sequence). The CDR3 spells CATSRGLSSYNEQFF. The CDR3 bases are TGTGCCACCAGCAGGGGACTTAGCTCCTACAATGAGCAGTTCTTC.

This clonotype is classed as medium-sized. This chain uses TRBV12-3 or TRBV12-4 with TRBJ2-2; tentatively, D is TRBD1 (6 bases). The ends were cut back, 8 bases at V and 6 bases at J, with 7 bases in the middle. The CDR3 covers 11 residues. CDR3 in amino acids: CASQGSGELFF. CDR3 sequence (DNA): TGTGCCAGCCAGGGGTCCGGGGAGCTGTTTTTT.

At least ten counts were recorded for this clonotype. V gene TRBV7-9 combines with J gene TRBJ2-1; weak D call: TRBD2 (7 bases). V lost 1 base and J lost 2, with 9 bases in between. Germline lookup yields CDR1 SEHNR and CDR2 FQNEAQ (reference sequence). The CDR3 sequence is 15 residues long. CDR3 sequence: CASSLVGGPYNEQFF. CDR3 sequence (DNA): TGTGCCAGCAGCTTAGTCGGGGGGCCCTACAATGAGCAGTTCTTC.

This clonotype is deemed medium-sized. The chain combines TRBV11-2 with TRBJ2-1; the match to TRBD2 covers 8 bases. There are 18 residues in the CDR3. The germline V gene has CDR1 SGHAT and CDR2 FQNNGV. V lost 5 bases and J lost 5; bases outside the gene matches: 17. As DNA, the CDR3 is TGTGCCAGCAGCAAAAACCCCCTCTCGGGGGGGCGCGACAATGAGCAGTTCTTC. Its translation is CASSKNPLSGGRDNEQFF.

This sequence joins TRBV11-2 and TRBJ1-5; D unresolved. Germline CDR1 and CDR2: SGHAT and FQNNGV. Trimming took off 5 bases at V and 5 bases at J, with 13 bases between the two ends. The CDR3 is 14 residues long. For the CDR3, the DNA is TGTGCCAGCAGCGGGTCGGCTGGAGATCAGCCCCAGCATTTT. Residues: CASSGSAGDQPQHF.

This clonotype was detected only a few times. The rearrangement uses TRBV4-1 and TRBJ1-1, with D possibly being TRBD1 (5 bases). Trimming stripped 0 bases from V and 1 base from J, with 18 bases between. There are 18 residues in the CDR3. Germline V gene data show CDR1 as MGHRA and CDR2 as YSYEKL. CDR3 nucleotides: TGCGCCAGCAGCCAAGACGGGCAGGGAGCTATTTCGAACACTGAAGCTTTCTTT. It yields the protein CASSQDGQGAISNTEAFF.

This clonotype is categorized as medium-sized. J is TRBJ2-2 and V is TRBV3-1; D ambiguous. The V end lost 3 bases, the J end lost 5 bases, and 10 bases lay between the germline ends. Looked up from germline, CDR1 is LGHDT and CDR2 is YNNKEL (reference sequence). The CDR3 is 14 amino acids. The CDR3 coding sequence is TGTGCCAGCAGCCATCGGGTCTTGACCGGGGAGCTGTTTTTT. Its translation: CASSHRVLTGELFF.